Listed here are 15 T cell receptor beta chains from one sample, sequenced in a study of T cell clonality in common variable immunodeficiency. General observations from the study: In common variable immunodeficiency, TCR beta chains reportedly carried fewer deletions and N-nucleotide insertions.

Their specific antigens are unknown. The repertoire was sequenced with immunoSEQ multiplex PCR; TCRdb's copy has only in-frame clones and lacks some. This repertoire holds around 30,000 clones, and none appear only once. Sequences were obtained from peripheral blood mononuclear cells. Receptors originate from a human donor with common variable immunodeficiency.

This clone was detected many times. The CDR3 end is not reached by the read, which stops 3 residues before it; the germline J gene fills it in. This chain uses TRBV20-1 with TRBJ2-4; 8 bases are a match to TRBD1. Trimming at V came to 5 bases and at J to 0 bases, leaving 6 bases not matched to a gene. The CDR3 spans 15 residues. Germline V gene sequence: CDR1 DFQATT, CDR2 SNEGSKA (reference sequence). The CDR3 bases that were read are TGCAGTGCTGGCGACAGGGGTCTAGCCAAAAACATT. Encoded protein: CSAGDRGLAKNI. The whole CDR3 sequence is CSAGDRGLAKNIQYF.

As concerns this clone: The read is 3 residues too short to cover the CDR3 end, so that end is filled in from the germline J gene. J is TRBJ1-4 and V is TRBV18; TRBD1 aligns across 8 bases. CDR1 and CDR2 (germline): KGHSH, LQKENI. V was pared by 8 bases and J by 5 bases, with 7 bases of the junction left unmatched. CDR3 length: 14 residues. CDR3 bases read: TGTGCCAGCCGTGGACAGGGCCAGAATGAAAAA. Residues: CASRGQGQNEK. The full CDR3 is CASRGQGQNEKLFF.

A few counts support this clone. The read stops 3 residues short of the end of the CDR3; the missing end is completed from the germline J gene. V and J are TRBV7-9 and TRBJ2-1; 10 bases line up with TRBD1. Germline V gene data show CDR1 as SEHNR and CDR2 as FQNEAQ (reference sequence). This CDR3 contains 14 residues. The junction had 5 bases not matched to a gene; V was cut back by 5 bases and J by 7 bases. The CDR3 DNA, read in part, is TGTGCCAGCAGCCCGAGACAGGGGGCAAATGAG. This sequence encodes CASSPRQGANE. The whole CDR3 sequence reads CASSPRQGANEQFF.

This clone was seen many times. The sequence runs out 3 residues before the end of the CDR3; the remainder is reconstructed from the germline J gene. The chain uses TRBV5-5 and TRBJ1-2; 9 nucleotides line up with TRBD1. Germline lookup yields CDR1 SGHKS and CDR2 YYEKEE (reference sequence). The CDR3 has 13 residues. The junction had 4 bases not matched to a gene; V was cut back by 8 bases and J by 2 bases. CDR3 residues: CASEQGANYGYTF. The part of the CDR3 DNA that was read is TGTGCCAGTGAACAGGGGGCGAACTATGGC.

This clone has a count of ten or more. The read ends 3 residues early relative to the CDR3; the germline J gene fills the gap. V usage is TRBV19 and J usage is TRBJ2-1; 9 bases line up with TRBD2. CDR1 LNHDA and CDR2 SQIVND come from the germline V gene (reference sequence). There are 15 residues in the CDR3. Germline trimming cut 4 bases from V and 8 bases from J; bases unmatched to any gene: 9. The sequenced part of the CDR3 DNA is TGTGCCAGTAGTAACGCGGGAGGGCCTTTTTATGAG. Amino acid sequence: CASSNAGGPFYE. The entire CDR3 protein is CASSNAGGPFYEQFF.

This clone was counted many times. The covered CDR3 bases are TGTGCCAGCAGCCGACAGGAGTATAATTCACCC. Protein: CASSRQEYNSP. The entire CDR3 is CASSRQEYNSPLHF. The chain employs TRBV27 and TRBJ1-6; possibly TRBD1 for D (6 bases). Read coverage stops 3 residues before the CDR3 terminus; the germline J gene supplies the remainder. The CDR3 runs to 14 residues. V shed 6 bases and J shed 4 bases, with 10 bases lying between them. From germline, CDR1 is MNHEY and CDR2 SMNVEV (reference sequence).

This clone turned up a few times. One junction end disagrees with the germline gene, perhaps due to a read error. The read terminates 3 residues before the CDR3 end, so the remaining end is supplied by the germline J gene. The rearrangement uses TRBV6-1 and TRBJ1-1; no definite D call. The CDR3 extends over 13 amino acids. The germline V gene encodes CDR1 MNHNS and CDR2 SASEGT. The CDR3 bases that were read are TGTGCCAGCAGTAAAGCAGGGAACACTGAA. Its translation: CASSKAGNTE. The entire CDR3 reads CASSKAGNTEAFF.

The table lists this clone with many counts. The CDR3: CASSVEGVGTDTQYF. Incomplete CDR3 DNA: TGTGCCAGCAGCGTAGAGGGGGTGGGCACAGATACG. V usage is TRBV9 and J usage is TRBJ2-3; maybe TRBD1 (6 bases). The read terminates 3 residues before the CDR3 end, so the remaining end is supplied by the germline J gene. The CDR3 is 15 residues long. Germline V CDR1 and CDR2: SGDLS, YYNGEE. Between the trimmed V and J ends, which lost 0 bases and 1 base, there was a span of 9 bases.

This clone has a count of ten or more. The read comes to an end 3 residues before the CDR3 does, leaving the germline J gene to fill in the end. The genes are TRBV9 and TRBJ2-7, with a weak D call TRBD2 (6 bases). From germline, CDR1 is SGDLS and CDR2 YYNGEE. Deletions cut 4 bases from V and 2 bases from J, with 13 bases between. This CDR3 region has 14 residues. CDR3 DNA (partial): TGTGCCAGCAGCCCGACTAGGGCGGCCTACGAG. Protein product: CASSPTRAAYE. From start to end, the CDR3 is CASSPTRAAYEQYF.

This clone was recorded at least ten times. The read falls 3 residues short of the CDR3 end, and the missing part is taken from the germline J gene. The rearrangement joins TRBV27 to TRBJ2-1, with 7 bases that match TRBD2. The CDR3 loop spans 14 amino acids. Per the germline V gene, CDR1 is MNHEY and CDR2 is SMNVEV (reference sequence). Losses at the gene ends were 6 bases for V and 3 bases for J; bases not matched to a gene: 5. This CDR3 is CASRRGRDYNEQFF. CDR3 DNA, as far as it was read: TGTGCCAGCAGACGGGGGAGGGACTACAATGAG.

This clone was picked up many times. The CDR3 end lies 3 residues beyond the end of the read and is filled in from the germline J gene. The chain recombines TRBV5-5 with TRBJ2-3; perhaps TRBD2 as D (6 bases). CDR3 length: 14 amino acids. Germline CDR1 SGHKS, CDR2 YYEKEE (reference sequence). Trimming removed 2 bases at V and 2 bases at J, with 9 bases between. The CDR3 loop reads CASSFSGLTDTQYF. The CDR3 DNA, read in part, is TGTGCCAGCAGCTTTAGCGGTCTCACAGATACG.

Comment on this clone: The read gets to within 3 residues of the CDR3 end, and the germline J gene fills in the rest. This chain uses TRBV7-8 with TRBJ2-7; TRBD2 matches 10 bases. This CDR3 has 16 amino acids. Trimming cost V 0 bases and J 2 bases; bases outside gene matches: 4. The V gene's germline CDR1 is SGHVS and CDR2 FQNEAQ. The CDR3 region is CASSLATSGRTYEQYF. The part of the CDR3 DNA that was read is TGTGCCAGCAGCTTAGCGACTAGCGGGCGAACCTACGAG.

About this clone: The CDR3 is cut off 3 residues early in the read; its end comes from the germline J gene. The chain joins TRBV7-2 to TRBJ2-1; 8 bases are shared with TRBD2. CDR3 size: 15 residues. Unmatched junction bases numbered 4, after V lost 6 bases and J lost 0 bases. CDR1 is SGHTA and CDR2 is FQGNSA in the germline V gene. CDR3 bases read: TGTGCCAGCAGGCGCGGGGGGAGCTCCTACAATGAG. Its translation is CASRRGGSSYNE. The complete CDR3 protein is CASRRGGSSYNEQFF. Looking up the rest from reference TRBV7-2 and TRBJ2-1 gives the full variable domain: GAGVSQSPSNKVTEKGKDVELRCDPISGHTALYWYRQSLGQGLEFLIYFQGNSAPDKSGLPSDRFSAERTGGSVSTLTIQRTQQEDSAVYLCASRRGGSSYNEQFFGPGTRLTVL.

The sample holds a few counts of this clone. The read finishes 3 residues shy of the CDR3 end, and the germline J gene is used to complete it. V and J are TRBV6-1 and TRBJ2-2; possibly TRBD1 for D (6 bases). Germline CDR1 MNHNS, CDR2 SASEGT. The length of the CDR3 is 12 residues. The part of the CDR3 DNA that was read is TGTGCCAGCAGTGAGGACAGTAGAAAG. It is translated as CASSEDSRK. From start to end, the CDR3 is CASSEDSRKLFF.

At least ten counts were recorded for this clone. The read halts 3 residues ahead of the CDR3 end, with the missing end drawn from the germline J gene. The rearrangement links TRBV18 to TRBJ1-4, with D unresolved. Trimming removed 3 bases at V and 4 bases at J, with 9 bases between. The germline V gene encodes CDR1 KGHSH and CDR2 LQKENI. There are 14 residues in the CDR3. The CDR3 sequence is CASSPTVHNEKLFF. CDR3 bases read: TGTGCCAGCTCACCCACAGTACATAATGAAAAA.